This T cell receptor (beta chain) was retrieved from a study of T cells in localized non-small cell lung cancer. The repertoire was sequenced with immunoSEQ multiplex PCR; TCRdb's copy has only in-frame clones and lacks some. This table has tens of thousands of clones, 90% appearing once. The sample was peripheral blood, taken before any cancer treatment. This TCR was sampled from a woman aged 35 to 70 with stage I lung adenocarcinoma.

CDR3 amino acids: CASSPLDKYSNQPQHF. Written as DNA, the CDR3 is TGTGCCAGCAGTCCGCTCGACAAATATAGCAATCAGCCCCAGCATTTT. V gene TRBV28 combines with J gene TRBJ1-5; D gene ambiguous. This CDR3 is 16 amino acids long. Trimming removed 5 bases from V and 0 bases from J, with 14 bases in between. Germline CDR1 reads MDHEN; CDR2 reads SYDVKM.